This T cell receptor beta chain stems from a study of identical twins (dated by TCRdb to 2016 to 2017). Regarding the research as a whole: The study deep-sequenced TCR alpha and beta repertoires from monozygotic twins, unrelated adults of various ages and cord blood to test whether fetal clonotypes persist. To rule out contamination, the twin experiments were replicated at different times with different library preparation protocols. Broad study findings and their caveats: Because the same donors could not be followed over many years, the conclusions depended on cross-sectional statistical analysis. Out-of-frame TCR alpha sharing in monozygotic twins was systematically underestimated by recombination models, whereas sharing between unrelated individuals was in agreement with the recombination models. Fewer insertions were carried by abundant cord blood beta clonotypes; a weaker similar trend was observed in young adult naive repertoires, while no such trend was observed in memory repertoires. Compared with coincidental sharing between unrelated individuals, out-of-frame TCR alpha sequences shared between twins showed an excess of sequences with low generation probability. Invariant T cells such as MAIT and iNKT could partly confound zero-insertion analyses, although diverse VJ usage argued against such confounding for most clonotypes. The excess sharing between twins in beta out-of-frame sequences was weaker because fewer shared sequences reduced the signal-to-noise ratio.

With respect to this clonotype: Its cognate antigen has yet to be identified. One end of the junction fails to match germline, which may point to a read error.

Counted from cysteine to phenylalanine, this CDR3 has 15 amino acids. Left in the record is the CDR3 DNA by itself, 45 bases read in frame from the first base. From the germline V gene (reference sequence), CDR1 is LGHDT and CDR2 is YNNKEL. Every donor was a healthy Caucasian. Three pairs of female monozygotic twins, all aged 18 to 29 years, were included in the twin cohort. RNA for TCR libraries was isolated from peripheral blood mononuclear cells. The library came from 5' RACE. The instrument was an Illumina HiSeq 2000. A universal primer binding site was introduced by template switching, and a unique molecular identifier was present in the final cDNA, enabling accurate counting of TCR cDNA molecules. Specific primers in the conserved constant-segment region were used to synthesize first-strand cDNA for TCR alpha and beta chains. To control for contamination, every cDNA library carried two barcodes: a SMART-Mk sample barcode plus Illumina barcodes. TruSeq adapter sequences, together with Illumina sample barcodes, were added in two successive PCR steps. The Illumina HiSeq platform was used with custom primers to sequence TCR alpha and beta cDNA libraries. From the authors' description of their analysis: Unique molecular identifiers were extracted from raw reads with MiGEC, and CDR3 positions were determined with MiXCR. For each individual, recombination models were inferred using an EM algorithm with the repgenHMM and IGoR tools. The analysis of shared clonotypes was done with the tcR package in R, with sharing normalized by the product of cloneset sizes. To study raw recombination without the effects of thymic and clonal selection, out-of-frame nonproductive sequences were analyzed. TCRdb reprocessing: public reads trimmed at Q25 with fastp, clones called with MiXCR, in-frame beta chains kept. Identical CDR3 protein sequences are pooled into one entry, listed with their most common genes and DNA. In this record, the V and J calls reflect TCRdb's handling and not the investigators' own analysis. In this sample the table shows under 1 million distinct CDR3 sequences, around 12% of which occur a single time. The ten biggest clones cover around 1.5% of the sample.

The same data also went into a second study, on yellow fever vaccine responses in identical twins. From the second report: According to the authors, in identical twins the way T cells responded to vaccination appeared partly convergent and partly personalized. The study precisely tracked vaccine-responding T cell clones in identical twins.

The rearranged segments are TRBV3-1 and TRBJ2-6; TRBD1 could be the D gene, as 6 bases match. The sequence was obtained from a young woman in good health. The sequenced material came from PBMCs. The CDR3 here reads CASSQGAGGANVPTF. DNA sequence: TGTGCCAGCAGCCAGGGGGCTGGTGGGGCCAACGTCCCGACTTTC.